Below, one T cell receptor beta chain is given with its context. Its antigen is not yet known. No base qualities exist here, and no much larger clone lies one base off it. TCRbeta CDR3 regions were amplified from genomic DNA using the immunoSEQ Assay, a bias-controlled multiplex PCR. The paper's processing steps were these. The number of nucleated cells in each sample was estimated by amplification of reference gene primers within the assay. Sequence reads were collapsed and filtered to measure the absolute abundance of every unique TCRbeta CDR3 rearrangement. For each sample, productive Simpson clonality was calculated as the square root of Simpson's diversity index across productive rearrangements. TCRdb obtained this table from immuneACCESS and retained in-frame rearrangements with V and J assigned. These tables miss some clones; where compared with another copy, unresolved V genes account for less than half of the shortfall, and the remainder is unexplained. That table furnishes V, J and clone size, whereas the DNA furnished D and trimming. A total of 120,000 to 150,000 clones appear in this sample, 85% to 90% of them only once. Roughly 13% of the sample comes from the top ten.

In Seattle, one collaborating source enrolled patients while the infection was active and tracked those patients longitudinally over the course of disease. Each collaborating institution followed its own protocols to collect whole blood in K2EDTA tubes. For TCRbeta analysis, collaborators shipped samples in one of three forms: frozen whole blood, isolated PBMCs, or DNA extracted from either of those sample types. The source of the sample is a study of blood T cell repertoires in COVID-19 (dated by TCRdb to between 2020 and 2021). General notes on the study: Samples from collaborators originated in the United States, Italy and Spain and spanned both the acute and convalescent phases of COVID-19. The dataset comprised deeply sampled blood TCRbeta repertoires from subjects exposed to, actively infected with, or recovered from COVID-19. A freely available public database, intended as a resource for researchers studying the immune response to SARS-CoV-2, is where the repertoires were released. A de-identified subject ID, COVID-19 status, age in years and sex were almost always included in the sample metadata. The samples were drawn from two sources: the first 160 participants of the ongoing ImmuneRACE study, and about 1,300 subjects contributed by 6 global collaborators. Where available, HLA class I and class II types were obtained from metadata supplied by the sample provider rather than from assay-based typing. The prospective study material was composed of cDNA or gDNA derived from T cells, B-cell-depleted T cells, or PBMCs. The paper as a whole reports these results and caveats: Clinical and demographic metadata were provided uncurated, with the amount varying by source and participant.

The CDR3, cysteine through phenylalanine, is 17 amino acids long. CDR3 DNA only is kept here, 51 bases in frame from base 1. V loses 0 bases at its end and J loses 5 bases; junction bases beyond the gene matches: 10. CDR1 and CDR2, per the germline V gene, are MGHRA and YSYEKL. The sample consisted of peripheral blood. Rearrangement joined TRBV4-1 to TRBJ1-1, and 9 bases in between align with TRBD1. The TCR sequence derives from a man younger than 30 with COVID-19, enrolled during active disease. The base sequence is TGCGCCAGCAGCCAAGATGGGACCCGGGGACAGGGAACTGAAGCTTTCTTT. Translated, this is CASSQDGTRGQGTEAFF.